These 14 T cell receptor beta chains share one sample of origin, sequenced in a study of monozygotic twins with inflammatory bowel disease (dated by TCRdb to about 2019). Preparation of the library involved 5' RACE. These reads were obtained on an Illumina HiSeq 2500. Once TCRdb had reprocessed the reads, it stored one entry per CDR3 protein sequence and supplied no DNA. For this sample, the table gives just over 300,000 distinct CDR3 sequences. More than 4.5% of the sample is taken by the ten largest. The material sequenced was blood. These receptors all stem from a human donor with ulcerative colitis or Crohn's disease, or a healthy co-twin of an affected twin (not recorded which).

The chain carries TRBV4-3 and TRBJ2-2; checking the TCRdb D call of TRBD1 is not possible without DNA. This CDR3 spans 17 amino acids. CDR1 is LGHNA, CDR2 YSLEER, per germline. The CDR3 is CASSQDPGGGNTGELFF.

The J gene is TRBJ2-1, the V gene TRBV12-3 or TRBV12-4; the D gene TCRdb calls, TRBD2, cannot be checked with no DNA. CDR3 size: 16 residues. CDR3 in amino acids: CASSVGLAGIYNEQFF.

V is TRBV7-2 and J is TRBJ2-4; TCRdb's D call of TRBD1 is untestable without DNA. Germline lookup yields CDR1 SGHTA and CDR2 FQGNSA. The CDR3 is 15 amino acids. The CDR3 here is CASSSRSQGSNIQYF.

V gene TRBV6-5 combines with J gene TRBJ2-7; the D gene TCRdb calls, TRBD1, cannot be checked with no DNA. This CDR3 contains 12 residues. Looked up from germline, CDR1 is MNHEY and CDR2 is SVGAGI. CDR3 sequence reads: CATQGGLYEQYF.

The chain joins TRBV29-1 to TRBJ2-1. This CDR3 has 12 amino acids. Germline CDR1 SQVTM, CDR2 ANQGSEA. The CDR3 loop reads CSVAFSYNEQFF.

The chain couples TRBV7-2 to TRBJ2-7; no DNA is available, so the TRBD2 call from TCRdb remains unchecked. The CDR3 totals 14 residues. The germline CDR1 and CDR2 sequences are SGHTA and FQGNSA. CDR3 sequence reads: CASSLELASGWPYF.

The V call is TRBV2, the J call TRBJ2-1; the TCRdb call, TRBD1, lacks DNA for checking. CDR1 and CDR2 from the germline V gene are SNHLY and FYNNEI. This CDR3 has 14 residues. The CDR3 sequence: CASSEAPGHNEQFF.

This chain joins TRBV7-9 and TRBJ2-1; TCRdb returns TRBD2, unconfirmable since there is no DNA. The CDR3 contains 13 residues. Germline CDR1 and CDR2: SEHNR and FQNEAQ (reference sequence). The CDR3 is CASSLLGRNEQFF.

The chain links TRBV12-3 or TRBV12-4 to TRBJ1-5; TCRdb indicates TRBD1, and absent DNA this call remains unverified. The CDR3 runs to 15 residues. This CDR3 reads CASSPPRYSNQPQHF.

V is TRBV19 and J is TRBJ2-7; TCRdb calls TRBD1, which cannot be checked without DNA. This CDR3 region has 15 residues. Germline CDR1 and CDR2: LNHDA and SQIVND (reference sequence). The CDR3 sequence is CASSTGPRSYYEQYF.

The V gene is TRBV20-1, the J gene TRBJ2-7. The germline V gene has CDR1 DFQATT and CDR2 SNEGSKA (reference sequence). The CDR3 sequence is 14 residues long. This CDR3 reads CSARDRDTNYEQYF.

The chain combines TRBV10-3 with TRBJ2-7; as DNA is missing, the TRBD2 call by TCRdb cannot be tested. In germline, CDR1 is ENHRY, CDR2 SYGVKD. The CDR3 runs to 15 residues. The CDR3 reads CAISAGDYTSYEQYF.

The chain recombines TRBV30 with TRBJ1-4; TCRdb proposes TRBD1, but this gene call is untestable without DNA. This CDR3 has 13 residues. CDR1 is GTSNPN and CDR2 is SVGIG in the germline V gene (reference sequence). This CDR3 is CAWSGGTGKKLFF.

The chain recombines TRBV6-1 with TRBJ1-2; TCRdb returns TRBD1, unconfirmable since there is no DNA. The germline CDR1 and CDR2 sequences are MNHNS and SASEGT. The CDR3 loop spans 15 amino acids. CDR3 amino acids: CASSEGWGQNYGYTF.